The clone carrying this T cell receptor beta chain occurred many times. The antigen is unknown. The sample is drawn from a study of T cells after posttransplantation cyclophosphamide. General study results and limits: TRB overlap between skin or GI tissue T cells and blood was limited. Recipient CMV seropositivity and CMV reactivation strongly tracked TRB clonality. Later blood repertoires were often dominated by clones from the donor CD8+ memory compartment.

The method was immunoSEQ multiplex PCR; TCRdb's version includes in-frame clones alone and lacks a portion of them. The sample includes tens of thousands of clones, none of them occurring once. Treatment was busulfan-fludarabine conditioning, a marrow graft, and cyclophosphamide on days +3 and +4. CDR1 is SNHLY and CDR2 is FYNNEI in the germline V gene. The CDR3 has 14 amino acids. Trimming at V came to 0 bases and at J to 5 bases, leaving 3 bases not matched to a gene. The J gene is TRBJ1-2, the V gene TRBV2; 7 bases fit TRBD1. The receptor was derived from a male patient younger than 30 who received an allogeneic stem cell transplant from a related donor, was CMV-positive, and had no GVHD. These T cells may partly come from the graft donor. The specimen was PBMCs, collected after allogeneic stem cell transplant with posttransplant cyclophosphamide. The CDR3 DNA reads TGTGCCAGCAGTGAAGCAGGGGGCGGGTATGGCTACACCTTC. This sequence encodes CASSEAGGGYGYTF.